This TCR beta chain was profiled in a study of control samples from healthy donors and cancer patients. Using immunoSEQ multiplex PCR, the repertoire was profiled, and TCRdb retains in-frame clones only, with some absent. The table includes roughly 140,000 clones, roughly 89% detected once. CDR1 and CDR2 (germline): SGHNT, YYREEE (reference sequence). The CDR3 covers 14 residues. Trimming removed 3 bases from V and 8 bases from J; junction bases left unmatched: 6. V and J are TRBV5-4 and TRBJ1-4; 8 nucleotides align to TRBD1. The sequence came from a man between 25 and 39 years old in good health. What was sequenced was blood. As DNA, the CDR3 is TGTGCCAGCAGCTCGGACAGGGAGGACGAAAAACTGTTTTTT. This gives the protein CASSSDREDEKLFF.